Listed below are T cell receptor beta chains from one sample, sequenced in a study of response to subunit inactivated influenza vaccine. TCRdb ran MiXCR on the RT-PCR reads and lists one entry per CDR3 protein. In the table there are around 850,000 distinct CDR3 sequences, roughly 18% of which are singletons. Material: PBMCs from blood, obtained about 5 days after vaccination. These receptors were obtained from a man over 45 who received an inactivated influenza vaccine. CDR3s include the opening cysteine and the closing phenylalanine or tryptophan. Each record gives: J gene, D gene, V gene, clone size, CDR3 DNA, CDR3 protein. The D gene is left open where the match is weak. Rows may omit the clone size; those that give it use once, few, many or a size class.

TRBJ1-1 TRBD1 TRBV20-1 - TGCAGTGCTAAAAAGGGGGCGGGTAATACTGAAGCTTTCTTT CSAKKGAGNTEAFF
TRBJ2-7 - TRBV12-3/TRBV12-4 many TGTGCCAGCAGTTCCTCGAATTGGGTTTACGAGCAGTACTTC CASSSSNWVYEQYF
TRBJ2-7 - TRBV10-3 - TGTGCCATCAGTGAGCGTCAGTCCTTCTACGAGCAGTACTTC CAISERQSFYEQYF
TRBJ2-5 TRBD2 TRBV12-3/TRBV12-4 many TGTGCCAGCAGTTTAGCCCCTAGCGGGTTCCAAGAGACCCAGTACTTC CASSLAPSGFQETQYF
TRBJ2-2 - TRBV7-9 few TGTGCCAGCAGCTCCCAAGGATCCACCGGGGAGCTGTTTTTT CASSSQGSTGELFF
TRBJ2-3 TRBD2 TRBV5-1 many TGCGCCAGCAGCTTGGCCGGGGGTGCGGGAGTGAGGGATACGCAGTATTTT CASSLAGGAGVRDTQYF
TRBJ2-5 - TRBV12-3/TRBV12-4 few TGTGCCAGCAGTCAGACCCTGGAGACCCAGTACTTC CASSQTLETQYF
TRBJ2-3 - TRBV7-3 - TGTGCCAGCAGCTTAACTATTGTCGCTACAGATACGCAGTATTTT CASSLTIVATDTQYF
TRBJ1-5 - TRBV20-1 few TGCAGTGCTGCCCTCGGCTCCAATCAGCCCCAGCATTTT CSAALGSNQPQHF
TRBJ1-6 TRBD1 TRBV6-1 many TGTGCCAGCAGCTCCGGGACAGGGGGCGCACCCCTCCACTTT CASSSGTGGAPLHF
TRBJ2-7 TRBD1 TRBV5-1 many TGCGCCAGTCGATCCCGGCCGGGACAGAGCTACGAGCAGTACTTC CASRSRPGQSYEQYF
TRBJ2-4 - TRBV9 - TGTGCCAGCAGCGTAGGTGGTTTGGTCCAAAACATTCAGTACTTC CASSVGGLVQNIQYF
TRBJ2-2 TRBD2 TRBV12-3/TRBV12-4 few TGTGCCAGCAGTCCCGGGACTAGCAGGACCGGGGAGCTGTTTTTT CASSPGTSRTGELFF
TRBJ1-1 - TRBV27 many TGTGCCAGCAGTTTTGGAGGAGGGACTGAAGCTTTCTTT CASSFGGGTEAFF
TRBJ1-1 - TRBV6-1 few TGTGCCAGCAGTGAGGCTTACACTGAAGCTTTCTTT CASSEAYTEAFF
TRBJ2-5 TRBD1 TRBV25-1 - TGTGCCACTAGGGACAGGGGGCCCGGGACCCAGTACTTC CATRDRGPGTQYF
TRBJ2-7 - TRBV10-3 few TGTGCCATCAGGGAGGGGCCCTACGAGCAGTACTTC CAIREGPYEQYF
TRBJ2-5 TRBD1 TRBV11-1 few TGTGCCAGCAGCTCCCGAAGGACAGGCCAACGGAAGCTCCAAGAGACCCAGTACTTC CASSSRRTGQRKLQETQYF
TRBJ2-5 TRBD1 TRBV9 - TGTGCCAGCAGCTCGACAGGGGGCCCTGTGACCCAGTACTTC CASSSTGGPVTQYF
TRBJ2-1 TRBD1 TRBV12-3/TRBV12-4 - TGTGCCAGCAGCTTACCCTGGGACAGAGGATACAATGAGCAGTTCTTC CASSLPWDRGYNEQFF
TRBJ2-7 TRBD1 TRBV18 - TGTGCCAGCTCATCCACGGACAGGGGACTTCTCTACGAGCAGTACTTC CASSSTDRGLLYEQYF
TRBJ1-6 TRBD1 TRBV20-1 many TGCAGTGCTAGAAATATCCCGACAGGGGCCTCCTATAATTCACCCCTCCACTTT CSARNIPTGASYNSPLHF
TRBJ2-1 - TRBV7-9 - TGTGCCAGCAGCGAACGCTACAATGAGCAGTTCTTC CASSERYNEQFF
TRBJ2-7 TRBD2 TRBV6-1 - TGTGCCAGCAGTCGGACCGCGGGGGGCTACGAGCAGTACTTC CASSRTAGGYEQYF
TRBJ2-3 TRBD1 TRBV7-2 - TGTGCCAGCAGCTGGGACAGAAACACAGATACGCAGTATTTT CASSWDRNTDTQYF
TRBJ2-2 - TRBV24-1 - TGTGCCACCAGTGATTGGAGGACCGGGGAGCTGTTTTTT CATSDWRTGELFF
TRBJ2-5 - TRBV5-1 many TGCGCCAGCAGCTTGGGACTAGGAGAGACCCAGTACTTC CASSLGLGETQYF
TRBJ2-1 TRBD2 TRBV4-3 few TGCGCCAGCAGCTCACCGGGACTAGCGAGCGCGCAGTTCTTC CASSSPGLASAQFF
TRBJ2-2 TRBD1 TRBV7-2 - TGTGCCAGCAGCTTCCAGGGGGCGAGTGGCGGGGAGCTGTTTTTT CASSFQGASGGELFF
TRBJ2-2 TRBD2 TRBV10-3 few TGTGCCATCAGTCCTACTAGCGGGGGGAACACCGGGGAGCTGTTTTTT CAISPTSGGNTGELFF
TRBJ1-4 - TRBV7-2 few TGTGCCAGCAGCTTAAATGGCGCGAGGGAAAAACTGTTTTTT CASSLNGAREKLFF
TRBJ2-3 - TRBV28 many TGTGCCAGCAGTCCCGGGAGTGGAACAGATACGCAGTATTTT CASSPGSGTDTQYF
TRBJ1-2 - TRBV12-3/TRBV12-4 few TGTGCCAGCAGTTTATCCACAGAATATGGCTACACCTTC CASSLSTEYGYTF
TRBJ2-1 TRBD2 TRBV24-1 few TGTGCCACCAGTGATATGGGACTAGCGGGAGCGGGTATGAATGAGCAGTTCTTC CATSDMGLAGAGMNEQFF
TRBJ2-7 TRBD2 TRBV20-1 - TGCAGTGCTAGAGTCTTCCTAGCGGGAGTCTTTGATGAGCAGTACTTC CSARVFLAGVFDEQYF
TRBJ2-2 TRBD2 TRBV4-2 - TGTGCCAGCAGCCAAGGGACTAGCGGGACGAACACCGGGGAGCTGTTTTTT CASSQGTSGTNTGELFF
TRBJ2-7 TRBD2 TRBV30 few TGTGCCTGGAGTAGCGGGAGCCCCGGGTCCTACGAGCAGTACTTC CAWSSGSPGSYEQYF
TRBJ2-3 TRBD2 TRBV5-1 few TGCGCCAGCAGCGACGGTACTAGCGGGGGGATGGCGCAGTATTTT CASSDGTSGGMAQYF
TRBJ1-2 - TRBV15 - TGTGCCACCAGCAGAGTAAACGACAGAGGCTATGGCTACACCTTC CATSRVNDRGYGYTF
TRBJ1-1 - TRBV7-9 - TGTGCCAGCAGCCCCCCCGGGCGGACGATGAACACTGAAGCTTTCTTT CASSPPGRTMNTEAFF
TRBJ2-1 TRBD2 TRBV5-4 few TGTGCCAGCAGCCAAGGACTAGCGGGGGTAGGCAATGAGCAGTTCTTC CASSQGLAGVGNEQFF
TRBJ2-5 - TRBV10-3 - TGTGCCATCAGTGAGTCCGAGGGGCCAGAGACCCAGTACTTC CAISESEGPETQYF
TRBJ2-1 TRBD2 TRBV10-3 few TGTGCCATCAGTGATCCCGGGCAGCGGGGAAACTACAATGAGCAGTTCTTC CAISDPGQRGNYNEQFF